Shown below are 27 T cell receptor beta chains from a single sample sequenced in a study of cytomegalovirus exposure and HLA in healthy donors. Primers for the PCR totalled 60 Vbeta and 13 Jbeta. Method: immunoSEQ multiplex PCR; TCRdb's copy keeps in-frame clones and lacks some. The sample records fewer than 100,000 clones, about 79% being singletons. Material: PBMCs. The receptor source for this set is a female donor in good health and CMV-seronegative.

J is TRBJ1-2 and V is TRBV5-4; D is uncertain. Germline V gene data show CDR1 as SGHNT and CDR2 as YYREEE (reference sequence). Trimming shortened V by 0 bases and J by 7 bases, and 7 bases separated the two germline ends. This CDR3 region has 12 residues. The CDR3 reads CASSLVEGGYTF. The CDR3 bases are TGTGCCAGCAGCTTGGTTGAGGGTGGCTACACCTTC.

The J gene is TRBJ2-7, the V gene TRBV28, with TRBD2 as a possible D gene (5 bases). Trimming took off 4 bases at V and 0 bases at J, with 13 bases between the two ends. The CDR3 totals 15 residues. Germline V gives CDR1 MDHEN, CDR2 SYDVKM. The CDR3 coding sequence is TGTGCCAGCAGTTCCCTTCAGCGGAGCTCCTACGAGCAGTACTTC. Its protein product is CASSSLQRSSYEQYF.

The CDR3 reads CASSYRNRAQETQYF. The CDR3 bases are TGTGCCAGCAGCTACCGAAACAGGGCTCAAGAGACCCAGTACTTC. V is TRBV11-2 and J is TRBJ2-5, with D tentatively TRBD1 (6 bases). CDR3 size: 15 residues. Germline assignment: CDR1 SGHAT and CDR2 FQNNGV. The germline V and J ends were trimmed by 4 bases and 2 bases, with 14 bases remaining between them.

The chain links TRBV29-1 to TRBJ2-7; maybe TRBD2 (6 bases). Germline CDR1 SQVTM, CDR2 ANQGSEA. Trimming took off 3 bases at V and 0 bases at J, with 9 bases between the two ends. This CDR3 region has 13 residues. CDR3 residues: CSVDAGSSYEQYF. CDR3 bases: TGCAGCGTTGATGCGGGGAGCTCCTACGAGCAGTACTTC.

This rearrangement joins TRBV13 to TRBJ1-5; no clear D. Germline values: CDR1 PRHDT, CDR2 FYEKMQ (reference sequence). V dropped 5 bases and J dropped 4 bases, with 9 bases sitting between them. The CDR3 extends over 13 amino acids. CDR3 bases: TGTGCCAGCAGCCGAATGAGAAATCAGCCCCAGCATTTT. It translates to CASSRMRNQPQHF.

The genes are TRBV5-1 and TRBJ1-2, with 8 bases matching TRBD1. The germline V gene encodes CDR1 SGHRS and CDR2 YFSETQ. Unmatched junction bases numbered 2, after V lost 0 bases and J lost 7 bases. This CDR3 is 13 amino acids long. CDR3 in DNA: TGCGCCAGCAGCTTGGGTACAGGGGGTGGCTACACCTTC. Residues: CASSLGTGGGYTF.

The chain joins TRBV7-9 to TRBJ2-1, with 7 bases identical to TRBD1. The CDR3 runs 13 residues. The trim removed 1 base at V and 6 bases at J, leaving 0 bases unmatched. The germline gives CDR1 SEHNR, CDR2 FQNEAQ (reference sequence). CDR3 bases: TGTGCCAGCAGCTTAGGACAGGGCAATGAGCAGTTCTTC. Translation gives CASSLGQGNEQFF.

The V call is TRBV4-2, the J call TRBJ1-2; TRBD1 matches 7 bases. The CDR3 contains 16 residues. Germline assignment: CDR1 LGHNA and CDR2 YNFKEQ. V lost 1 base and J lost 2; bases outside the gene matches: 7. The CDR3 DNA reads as TGTGCCAGCAGCCAAGGTGGACAGGAGATAAACTATGGCTACACCTTC. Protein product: CASSQGGQEINYGYTF.

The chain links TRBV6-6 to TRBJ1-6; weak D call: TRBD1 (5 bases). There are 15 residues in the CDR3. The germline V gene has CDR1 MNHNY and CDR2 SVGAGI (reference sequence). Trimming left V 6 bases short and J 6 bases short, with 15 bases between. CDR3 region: CASRSGRVGNSPLHF. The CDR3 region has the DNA TGTGCCAGCAGATCGGGCAGGGTGGGTAATTCACCCCTCCACTTT.

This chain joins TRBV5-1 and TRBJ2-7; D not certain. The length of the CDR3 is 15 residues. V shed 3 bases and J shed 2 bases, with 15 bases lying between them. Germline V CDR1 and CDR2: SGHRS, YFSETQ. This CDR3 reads CASSYSPGATYEQYF. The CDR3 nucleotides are TGCGCCAGCAGCTATTCCCCCGGAGCTACCTACGAGCAGTACTTC.

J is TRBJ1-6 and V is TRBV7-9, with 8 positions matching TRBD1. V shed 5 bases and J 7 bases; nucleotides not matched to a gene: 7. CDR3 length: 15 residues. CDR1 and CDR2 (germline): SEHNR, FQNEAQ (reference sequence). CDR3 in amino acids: CASSGQGLANSPLHF. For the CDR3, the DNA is TGTGCCAGCAGCGGACAGGGACTCGCAAATTCACCCCTCCACTTT.

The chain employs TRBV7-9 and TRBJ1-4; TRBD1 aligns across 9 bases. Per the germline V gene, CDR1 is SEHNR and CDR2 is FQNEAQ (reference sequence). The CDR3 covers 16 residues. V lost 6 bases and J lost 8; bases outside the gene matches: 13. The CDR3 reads CASSYTVGTGPEKLFF. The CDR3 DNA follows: TGTGCCAGCAGTTACACCGTCGGGACAGGGCCCGAAAAACTGTTTTTT. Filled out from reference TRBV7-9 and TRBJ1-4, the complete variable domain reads DTGVSQNPRHKITKRGQNVTFRCDPISEHNRLYWYRQTLGQGPEFLTYFQNEAQLEKSRLLSDRFSAERPKGSFSTLEIQRTEQGDSAMYLCASSYTVGTGPEKLFFGSGTQLSVL.

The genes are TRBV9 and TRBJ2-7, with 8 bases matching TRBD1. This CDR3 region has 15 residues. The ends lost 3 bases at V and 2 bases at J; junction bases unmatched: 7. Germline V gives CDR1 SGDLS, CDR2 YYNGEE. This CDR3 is CASSGGGTGPYEQYF. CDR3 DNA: TGTGCCAGCAGCGGAGGGGGGACAGGCCCCTACGAGCAGTACTTC.

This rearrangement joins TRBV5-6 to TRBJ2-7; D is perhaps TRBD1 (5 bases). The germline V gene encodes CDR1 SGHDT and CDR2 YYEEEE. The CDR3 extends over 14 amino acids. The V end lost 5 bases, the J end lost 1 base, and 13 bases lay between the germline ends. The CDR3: CASSPRTNSYEQYF. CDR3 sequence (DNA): TGTGCCAGCAGTCCCCGGACAAATTCCTACGAGCAGTACTTC.

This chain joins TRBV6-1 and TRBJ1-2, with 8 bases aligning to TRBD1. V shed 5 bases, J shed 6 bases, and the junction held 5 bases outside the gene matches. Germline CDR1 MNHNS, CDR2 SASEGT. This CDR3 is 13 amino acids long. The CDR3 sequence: CASSPRTGNGYTF. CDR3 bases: TGTGCCAGCAGTCCCCGGACAGGGAATGGCTACACCTTC.

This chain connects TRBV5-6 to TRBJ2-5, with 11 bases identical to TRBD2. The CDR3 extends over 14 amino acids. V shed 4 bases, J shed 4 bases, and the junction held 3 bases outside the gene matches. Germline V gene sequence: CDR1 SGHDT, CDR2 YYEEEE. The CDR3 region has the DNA TGTGCCAGCAGCGAGGGACTAGCGGTAGAGACCCAGTACTTC. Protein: CASSEGLAVETQYF.

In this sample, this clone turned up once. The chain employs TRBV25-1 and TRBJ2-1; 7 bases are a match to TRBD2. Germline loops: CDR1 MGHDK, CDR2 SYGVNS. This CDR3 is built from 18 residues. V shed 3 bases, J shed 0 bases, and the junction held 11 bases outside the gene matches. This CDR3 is CASSEGGTPKSSYNEQFF. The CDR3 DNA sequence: TGTGCCAGCAGTGAGGGAGGGACTCCAAAGAGCTCCTACAATGAGCAGTTCTTC. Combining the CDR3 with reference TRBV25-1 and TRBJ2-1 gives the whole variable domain EADIYQTPRYLVIGTGKKITLECSQTMGHDKMYWYQQDPGMELHLIHYSYGVNSTEKGDLSSESTVSRIRTEHFPLTLESARPSHTSQYLCASSEGGTPKSSYNEQFFGPGTRLTVL.

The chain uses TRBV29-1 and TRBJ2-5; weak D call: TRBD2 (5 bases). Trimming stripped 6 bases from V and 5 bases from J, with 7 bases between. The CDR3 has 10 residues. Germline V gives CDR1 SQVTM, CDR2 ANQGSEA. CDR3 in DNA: TGCAGCGTCGGCGGGGAGACCCAGTACTTC. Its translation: CSVGGETQYF.

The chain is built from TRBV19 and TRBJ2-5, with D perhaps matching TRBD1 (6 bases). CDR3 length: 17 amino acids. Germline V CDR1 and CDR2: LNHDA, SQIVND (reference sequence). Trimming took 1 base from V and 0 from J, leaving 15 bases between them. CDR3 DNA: TGTGCCAGTAGTATAGGGACCGGGACACCTTACCAAGAGACCCAGTACTTC. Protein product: CASSIGTGTPYQETQYF.

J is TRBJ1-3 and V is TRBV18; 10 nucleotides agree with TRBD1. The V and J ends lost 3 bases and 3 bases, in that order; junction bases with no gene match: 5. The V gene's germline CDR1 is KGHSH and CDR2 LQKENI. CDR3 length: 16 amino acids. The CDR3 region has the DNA TGTGCCAGCTCACCGGGACAGGGGAAAAATGGAAACACCATATATTTT. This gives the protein CASSPGQGKNGNTIYF.

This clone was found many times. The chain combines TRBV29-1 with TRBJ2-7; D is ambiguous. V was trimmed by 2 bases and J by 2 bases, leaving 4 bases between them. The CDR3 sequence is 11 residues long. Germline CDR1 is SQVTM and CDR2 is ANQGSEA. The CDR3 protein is CSVETAYEQYF. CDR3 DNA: TGCAGCGTTGAAACAGCCTACGAGCAGTACTTC.

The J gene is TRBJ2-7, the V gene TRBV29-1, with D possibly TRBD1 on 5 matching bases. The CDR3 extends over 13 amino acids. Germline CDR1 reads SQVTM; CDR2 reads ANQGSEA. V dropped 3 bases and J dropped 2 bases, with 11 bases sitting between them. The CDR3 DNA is TGCAGCGTTGATCTTACAGGAACCTACGAGCAGTACTTC. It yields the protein CSVDLTGTYEQYF.

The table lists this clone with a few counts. The CDR3, as DNA: TGTGCCAGCAGTTCTCCCCTAAGACAGGGCTACCGCTCTGGGGCCAACGTCCTGACTTTC. Encoded protein: CASSSPLRQGYRSGANVLTF. This chain links TRBV27 with TRBJ2-6, with 7 bases aligning to TRBD1. Germline loops: CDR1 MNHEY, CDR2 SMNVEV (reference sequence). The V and J ends lost 4 bases and 0 bases, in that order; junction bases with no gene match: 15. This CDR3 has 20 residues. Supplemented by reference TRBV27 and TRBJ2-6, the full variable domain reads EAQVTQNPRYLITVTGKKLTVTCSQNMNHEYMSWYRQDPGLGLRQIYYSMNVEVTDKGDVPEGYKVSRKEKRNFPLILESPSPNQTSLYFCASSSPLRQGYRSGANVLTFGAGSRLTVL.

The CDR3 here is CASSGQTNSPLHF. In nucleotides, the CDR3 is TGTGCCAGCAGTGGACAGACTAATTCACCCCTCCACTTT. The rearrangement joins TRBV6-5 to TRBJ1-6; TRBD1 might be the D (6 bases). CDR1 and CDR2 from the germline V gene are MNHEY and SVGAGI. The CDR3 is 13 amino acids. The germline V and J ends were trimmed by 5 bases and 6 bases, with 8 bases remaining between them.

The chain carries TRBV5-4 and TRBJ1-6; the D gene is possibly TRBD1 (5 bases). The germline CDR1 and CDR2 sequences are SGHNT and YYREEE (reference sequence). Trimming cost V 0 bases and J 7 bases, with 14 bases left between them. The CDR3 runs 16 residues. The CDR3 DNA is TGTGCCAGCAGCTTGGGCGGGGCCCCCTCGAATTCACCCCTCCACTTT. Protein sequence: CASSLGGAPSNSPLHF.

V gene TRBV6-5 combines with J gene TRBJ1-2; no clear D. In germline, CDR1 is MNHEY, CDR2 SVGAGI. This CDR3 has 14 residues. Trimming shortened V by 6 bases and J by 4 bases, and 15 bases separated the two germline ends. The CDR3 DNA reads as TGTGCCAGCAGATCCCTCCGTGGGCCCTATGGCTACACCTTC. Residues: CASRSLRGPYGYTF.

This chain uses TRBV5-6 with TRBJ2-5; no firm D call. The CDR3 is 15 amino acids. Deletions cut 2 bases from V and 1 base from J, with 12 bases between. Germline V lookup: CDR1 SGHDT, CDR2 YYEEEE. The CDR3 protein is CASSFGMSGQETQYF. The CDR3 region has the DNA TGTGCCAGCAGCTTCGGCATGTCGGGCCAAGAGACCCAGTACTTC.